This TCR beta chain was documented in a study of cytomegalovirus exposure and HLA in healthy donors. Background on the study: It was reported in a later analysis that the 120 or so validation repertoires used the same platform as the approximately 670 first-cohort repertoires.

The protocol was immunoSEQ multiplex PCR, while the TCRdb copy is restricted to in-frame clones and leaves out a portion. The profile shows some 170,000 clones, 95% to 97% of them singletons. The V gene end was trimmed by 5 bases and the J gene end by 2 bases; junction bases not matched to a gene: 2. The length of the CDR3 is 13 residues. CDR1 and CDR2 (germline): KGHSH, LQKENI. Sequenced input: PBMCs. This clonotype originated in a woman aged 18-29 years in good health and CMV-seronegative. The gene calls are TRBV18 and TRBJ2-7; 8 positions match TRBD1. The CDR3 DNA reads TGTGCCAGCTCAGGGACAGGACCCTACGAGCAGTACTTC. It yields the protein CASSGTGPYEQYF. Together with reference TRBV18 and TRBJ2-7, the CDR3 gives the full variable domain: NAGVMQNPRHLVRRRGQEARLRCSPMKGHSHVYWYRQLPEEGLKFMVYLQKENIIDESGMPKERFSAEFPKEGPSILRIQQVVRGDSAAYFCASSGTGPYEQYFGPGTRLTVT.